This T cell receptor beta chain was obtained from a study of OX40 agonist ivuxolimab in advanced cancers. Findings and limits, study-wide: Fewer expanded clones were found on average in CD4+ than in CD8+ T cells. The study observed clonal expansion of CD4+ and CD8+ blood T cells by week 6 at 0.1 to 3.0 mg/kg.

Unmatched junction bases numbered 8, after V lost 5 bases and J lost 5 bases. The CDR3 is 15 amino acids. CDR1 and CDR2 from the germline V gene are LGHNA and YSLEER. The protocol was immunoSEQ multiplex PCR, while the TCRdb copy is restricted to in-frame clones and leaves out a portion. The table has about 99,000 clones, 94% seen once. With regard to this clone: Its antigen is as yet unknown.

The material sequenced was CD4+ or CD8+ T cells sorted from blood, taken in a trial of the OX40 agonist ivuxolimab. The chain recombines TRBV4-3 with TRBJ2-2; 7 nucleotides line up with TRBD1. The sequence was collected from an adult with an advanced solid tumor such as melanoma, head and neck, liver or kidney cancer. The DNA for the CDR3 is TGCGCCAGCAGCGGCAAGGGGGCAAGGACCGGGGAGCTGTTTTTT. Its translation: CASSGKGARTGELFF.